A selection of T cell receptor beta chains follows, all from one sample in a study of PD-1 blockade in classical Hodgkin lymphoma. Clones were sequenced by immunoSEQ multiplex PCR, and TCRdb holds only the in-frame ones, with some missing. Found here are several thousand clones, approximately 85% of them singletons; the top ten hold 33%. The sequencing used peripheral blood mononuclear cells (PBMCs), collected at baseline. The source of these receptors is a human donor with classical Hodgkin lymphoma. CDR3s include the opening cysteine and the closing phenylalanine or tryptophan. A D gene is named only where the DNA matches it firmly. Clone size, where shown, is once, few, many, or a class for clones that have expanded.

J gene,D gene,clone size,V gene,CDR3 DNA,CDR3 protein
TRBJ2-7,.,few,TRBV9,TGTGCCAGCAGCCCCGTGGCGGAGGGCCCTTTGAACGAGCAGTACTTC,CASSPVAEGPLNEQYF
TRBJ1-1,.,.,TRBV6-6,TGTGCCAGCAGTTTGACGGTGAACACTGAAGCTTTCTTT,CASSLTVNTEAFF
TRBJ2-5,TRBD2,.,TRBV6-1,TGTGCCAGCAGTCCGGGACTAAGGGAGACCCAGTACTTC,CASSPGLRETQYF
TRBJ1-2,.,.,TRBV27,TGTGCCAGCAGGATGGAGGGGGGCGGCTACACCTTC,CASRMEGGGYTF
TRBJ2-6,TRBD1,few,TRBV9,TGTGCCAGCAGCGACCAGACAGGGGGTGATTCTGGGGCCAACGTCCTGACTTTC,CASSDQTGGDSGANVLTF
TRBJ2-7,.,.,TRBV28,TGTGCCAGCAGGCGGTGGGGAACCTTCTACGAGCAGTACTTC,CASRRWGTFYEQYF
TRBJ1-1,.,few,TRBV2,TGTGCCAGCTGGGGGGCCAGGGAAAGCACTGAAGCTTTCTTT,CASWGARESTEAFF
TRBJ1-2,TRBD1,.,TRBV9,TGTGCCAGCAGCGTAGATGTGACAGGGGGCGAGGGCTACACCTTC,CASSVDVTGGEGYTF
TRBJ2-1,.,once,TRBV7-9,TGTGCCAGCAGTCTAGGGACCGCCACCTACAATGAGCAGTTCTTC,CASSLGTATYNEQFF
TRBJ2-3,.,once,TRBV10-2,TGCGCCAGCAGTGAAGGGACACCTCGGGATACGCAGTATTTT,CASSEGTPRDTQYF
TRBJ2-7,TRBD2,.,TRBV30,TGTGCCTGGAGTACCAGCGGGAGGCCTCCCTACGAGCAGTACTTC,CAWSTSGRPPYEQYF
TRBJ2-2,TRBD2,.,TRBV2,TGTGCCAGCAGTGAGTTTCGGGGGGGACCCGGGGAGCTGTTTTTT,CASSEFRGGPGELFF
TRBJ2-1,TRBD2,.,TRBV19,TGTGCCAGTAGTATAGGGGGCGGGAGTAGTGAGCAGTTCTTC,CASSIGGGSSEQFF
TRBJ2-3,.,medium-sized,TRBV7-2,TGTGCCAGCAGCTCGGGGACTCTAGCCACCCACACAGATACGCAGTATTTT,CASSSGTLATHTDTQYF
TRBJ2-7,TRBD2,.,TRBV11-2,TGTGCCAGCAGCTTGGACGGGACTAGCGGCGAGCAGTACTTC,CASSLDGTSGEQYF
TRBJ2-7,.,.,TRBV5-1,TGCGCCAGCCGGATAGAAGTTTCAACTACCTACGAGCAGTACTTC,CASRIEVSTTYEQYF
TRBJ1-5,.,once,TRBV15,TGTGCCACCAGCAGAGATCGATCGGGTGGCAATCAGCCCCAGCATTTT,CATSRDRSGGNQPQHF
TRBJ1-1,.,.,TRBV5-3,TGTGCCAGCAGCCTTCTGACCGAGGGGCACACTGAAGCTTTCTTT,CASSLLTEGHTEAFF
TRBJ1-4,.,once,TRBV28,TGTGCCAGCCTGAGGGCGGGGGGGGATGAAAAACTGTTTTTT,CASLRAGGDEKLFF
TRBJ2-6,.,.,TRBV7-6,TGTGCCAGCAGCCCCCTTTCTGGGGCCAACGTCCTGACTTTC,CASSPLSGANVLTF